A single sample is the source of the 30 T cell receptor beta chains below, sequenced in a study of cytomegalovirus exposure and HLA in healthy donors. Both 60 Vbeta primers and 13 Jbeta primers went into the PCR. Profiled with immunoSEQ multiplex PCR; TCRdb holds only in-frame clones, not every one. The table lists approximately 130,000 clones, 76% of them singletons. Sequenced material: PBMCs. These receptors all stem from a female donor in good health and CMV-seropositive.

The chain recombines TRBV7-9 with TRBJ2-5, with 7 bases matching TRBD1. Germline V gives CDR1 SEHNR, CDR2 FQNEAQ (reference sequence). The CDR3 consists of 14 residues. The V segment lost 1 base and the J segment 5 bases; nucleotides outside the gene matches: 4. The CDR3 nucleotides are TGTGCCAGCAGCTTAGAGACAGGGTCGGAGACCCAGTACTTC. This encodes CASSLETGSETQYF. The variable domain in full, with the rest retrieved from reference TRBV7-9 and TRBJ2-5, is DTGVSQNPRHKITKRGQNVTFRCDPISEHNRLYWYRQTLGQGPEFLTYFQNEAQLEKSRLLSDRFSAERPKGSFSTLEIQRTEQGDSAMYLCASSLETGSETQYFGPGTRLLVL.

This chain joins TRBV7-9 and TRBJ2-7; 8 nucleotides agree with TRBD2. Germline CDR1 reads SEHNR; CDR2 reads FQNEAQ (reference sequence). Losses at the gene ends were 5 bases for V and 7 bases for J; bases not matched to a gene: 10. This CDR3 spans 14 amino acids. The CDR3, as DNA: TGTGCCAGCAGCCCGGGGGGGCCGGCGGGGGAGCAGTACTTC. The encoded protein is CASSPGGPAGEQYF.

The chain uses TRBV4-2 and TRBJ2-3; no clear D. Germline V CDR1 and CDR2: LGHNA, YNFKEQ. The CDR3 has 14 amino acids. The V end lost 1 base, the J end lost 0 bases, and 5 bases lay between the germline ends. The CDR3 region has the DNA TGTGCCAGCAGCCAAGTGTCTAGCACAGATACGCAGTATTTT. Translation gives CASSQVSSTDTQYF.

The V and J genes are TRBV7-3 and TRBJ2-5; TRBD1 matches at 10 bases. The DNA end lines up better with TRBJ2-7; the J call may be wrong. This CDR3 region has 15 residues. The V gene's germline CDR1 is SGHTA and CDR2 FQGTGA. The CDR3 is CASSLSGQGDYEQYF. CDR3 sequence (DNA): TGTGCCAGCAGCTTATCTGGACAGGGGGACTACGAGCAGTACTTC.

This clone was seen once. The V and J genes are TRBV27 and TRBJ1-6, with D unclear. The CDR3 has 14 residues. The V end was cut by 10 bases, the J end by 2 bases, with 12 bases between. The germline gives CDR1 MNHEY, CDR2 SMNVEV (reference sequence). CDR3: CATSGRPYNSPLHF. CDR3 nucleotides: TGTGCCACTTCTGGCAGGCCCTATAATTCACCCCTCCACTTT.

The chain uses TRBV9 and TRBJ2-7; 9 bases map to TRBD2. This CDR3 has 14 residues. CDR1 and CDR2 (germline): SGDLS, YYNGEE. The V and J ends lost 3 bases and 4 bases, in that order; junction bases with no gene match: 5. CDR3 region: CASSGRGGSYEQYF. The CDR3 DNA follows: TGTGCCAGCAGCGGGCGGGGGGGTTCGTACGAGCAGTACTTC.

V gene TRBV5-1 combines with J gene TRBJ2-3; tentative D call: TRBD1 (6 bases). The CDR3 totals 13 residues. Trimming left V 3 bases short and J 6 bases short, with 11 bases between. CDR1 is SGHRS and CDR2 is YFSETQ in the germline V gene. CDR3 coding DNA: TGCGCCAGCAGCTCCCAGGGGTCCGATACGCAGTATTTT. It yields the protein CASSSQGSDTQYF.

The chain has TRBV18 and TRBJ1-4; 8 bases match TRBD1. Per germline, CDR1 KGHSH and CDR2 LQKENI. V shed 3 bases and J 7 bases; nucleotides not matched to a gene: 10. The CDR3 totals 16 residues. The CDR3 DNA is TGTGCCAGCTCACCCGACACAGGGGGTCGAGGTGAAAAACTGTTTTTT. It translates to CASSPDTGGRGEKLFF. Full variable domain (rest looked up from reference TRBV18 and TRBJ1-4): NAGVMQNPRHLVRRRGQEARLRCSPMKGHSHVYWYRQLPEEGLKFMVYLQKENIIDESGMPKERFSAEFPKEGPSILRIQQVVRGDSAAYFCASSPDTGGRGEKLFFGSGTQLSVL.

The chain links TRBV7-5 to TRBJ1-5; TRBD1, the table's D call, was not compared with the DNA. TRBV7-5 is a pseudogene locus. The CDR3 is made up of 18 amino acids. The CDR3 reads CARSLPDRVEVVNQPQHF. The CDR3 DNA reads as TGTGCCAGAAGCTTACCCGACAGGGTCGAGGTGGTAAATCAGCCCCAGCATTTT.

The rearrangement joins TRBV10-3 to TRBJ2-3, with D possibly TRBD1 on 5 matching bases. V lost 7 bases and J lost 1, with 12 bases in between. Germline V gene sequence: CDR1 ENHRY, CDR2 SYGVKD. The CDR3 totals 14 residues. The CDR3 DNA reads TGTGCCATCAAAGGGGATAGGGGCACAGATACGCAGTATTTT. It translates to CAIKGDRGTDTQYF.

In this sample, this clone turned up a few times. The chain's CDR3 is CAWRFSGWDTGELFF. The CDR3 DNA is TGTGCCTGGAGGTTTTCAGGGTGGGACACCGGGGAGCTGTTTTTT. The rearrangement links TRBV30 to TRBJ2-2, with D perhaps matching TRBD1 (5 bases). V was trimmed by 3 bases and J by 3 bases, leaving 14 bases between them. Looked up from germline, CDR1 is GTSNPN and CDR2 is SVGIG (reference sequence). This CDR3 contains 15 residues.

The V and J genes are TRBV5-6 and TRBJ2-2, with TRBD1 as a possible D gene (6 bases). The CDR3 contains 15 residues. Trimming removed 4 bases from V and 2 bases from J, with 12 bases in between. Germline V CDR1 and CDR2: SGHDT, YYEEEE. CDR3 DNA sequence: TGTGCCAGCAGCCCCAACAGGGACAACACCGGGGAGCTGTTTTTT. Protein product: CASSPNRDNTGELFF.

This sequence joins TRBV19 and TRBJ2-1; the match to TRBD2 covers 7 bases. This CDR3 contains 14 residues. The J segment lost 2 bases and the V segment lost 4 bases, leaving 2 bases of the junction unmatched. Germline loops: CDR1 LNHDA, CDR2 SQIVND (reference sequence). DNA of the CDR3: TGTGCCAGTAGTAGGCGGGGGACCTACAATGAGCAGTTCTTC. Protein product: CASSRRGTYNEQFF. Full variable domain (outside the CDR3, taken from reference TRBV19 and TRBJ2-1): DGGITQSPKYLFRKEGQNVTLSCEQNLNHDAMYWYRQDPGQGLRLIYYSQIVNDFQKGDIAEGYSVSREKKESFPLTVTSAQKNPTAFYLCASSRRGTYNEQFFGPGTRLTVL.

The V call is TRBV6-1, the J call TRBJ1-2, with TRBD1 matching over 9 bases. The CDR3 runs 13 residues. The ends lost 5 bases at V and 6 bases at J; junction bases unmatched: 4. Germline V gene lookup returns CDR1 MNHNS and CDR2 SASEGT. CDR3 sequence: CASSLTGGDGYTF. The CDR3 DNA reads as TGTGCCAGCAGTCTCACAGGGGGCGATGGCTACACCTTC.

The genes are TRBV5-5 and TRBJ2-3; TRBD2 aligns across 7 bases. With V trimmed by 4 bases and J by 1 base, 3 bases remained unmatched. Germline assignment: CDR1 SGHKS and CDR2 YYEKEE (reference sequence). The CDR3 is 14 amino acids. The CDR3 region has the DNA TGTGCCAGCAGCAGACGGGAGGGCACAGATACGCAGTATTTT. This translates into CASSRREGTDTQYF.

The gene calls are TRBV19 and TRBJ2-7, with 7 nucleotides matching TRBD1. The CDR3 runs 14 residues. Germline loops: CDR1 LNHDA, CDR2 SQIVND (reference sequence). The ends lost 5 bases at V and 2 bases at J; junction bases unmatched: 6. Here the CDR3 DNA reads TGTGCCAGTAGTGTTCCGGGACAGACCTACGAGCAGTACTTC. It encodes CASSVPGQTYEQYF.

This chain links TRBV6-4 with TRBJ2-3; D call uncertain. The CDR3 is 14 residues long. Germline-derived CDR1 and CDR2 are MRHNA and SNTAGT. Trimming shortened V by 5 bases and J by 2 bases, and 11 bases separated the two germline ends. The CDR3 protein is CASSPSAPTDTQYF. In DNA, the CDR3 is TGTGCCAGCAGTCCCAGCGCCCCCACAGATACGCAGTATTTT.

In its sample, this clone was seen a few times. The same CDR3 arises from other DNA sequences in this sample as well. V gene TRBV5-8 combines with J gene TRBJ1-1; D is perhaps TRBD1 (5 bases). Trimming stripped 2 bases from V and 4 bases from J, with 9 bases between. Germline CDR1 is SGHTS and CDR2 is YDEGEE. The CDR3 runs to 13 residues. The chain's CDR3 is CASSFLGVTEAFF. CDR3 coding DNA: TGTGCCAGCAGCTTCCTAGGGGTCACTGAAGCTTTCTTT.

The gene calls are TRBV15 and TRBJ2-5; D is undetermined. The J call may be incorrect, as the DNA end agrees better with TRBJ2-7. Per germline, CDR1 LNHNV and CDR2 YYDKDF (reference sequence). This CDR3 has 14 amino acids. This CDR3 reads CATRSLDIPYEQYF. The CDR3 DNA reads TGTGCCACCAGGAGTCTTGACATTCCCTACGAGCAGTACTTC.

The chain's CDR3 is CASTDAERLAAQETQYF. The DNA of the CDR3 is TGTGCCAGCACCGATGCCGAAAGACTAGCGGCCCAAGAGACCCAGTACTTC. This chain links TRBV28 with TRBJ2-5; 9 nucleotides align to TRBD2. The CDR3 has 17 amino acids. Unmatched junction bases numbered 13, after V lost 7 bases and J lost 1 base. Per the germline V gene, CDR1 is MDHEN and CDR2 is SYDVKM.

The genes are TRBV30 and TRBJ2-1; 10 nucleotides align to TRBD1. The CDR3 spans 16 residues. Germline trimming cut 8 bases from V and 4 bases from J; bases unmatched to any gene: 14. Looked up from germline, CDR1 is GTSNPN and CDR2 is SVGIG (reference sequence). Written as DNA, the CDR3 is TGTGCCCAAACGCCCGGGACAGGGGTCGGTTACAATGAGCAGTTCTTC. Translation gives CAQTPGTGVGYNEQFF.

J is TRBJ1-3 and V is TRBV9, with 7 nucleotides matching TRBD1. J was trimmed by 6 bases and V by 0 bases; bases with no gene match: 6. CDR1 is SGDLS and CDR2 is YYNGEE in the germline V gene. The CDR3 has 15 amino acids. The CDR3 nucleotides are TGTGCCAGCAGCGTAGGTGACAGGGAGTCAAACACCATATATTTT. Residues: CASSVGDRESNTIYF.

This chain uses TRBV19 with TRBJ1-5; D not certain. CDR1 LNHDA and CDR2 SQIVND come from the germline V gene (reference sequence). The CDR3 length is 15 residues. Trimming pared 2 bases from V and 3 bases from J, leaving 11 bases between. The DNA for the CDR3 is TGTGCCAGTAGTATATCACAGTTTATCAATCAGCCCCAGCATTTT. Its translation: CASSISQFINQPQHF.

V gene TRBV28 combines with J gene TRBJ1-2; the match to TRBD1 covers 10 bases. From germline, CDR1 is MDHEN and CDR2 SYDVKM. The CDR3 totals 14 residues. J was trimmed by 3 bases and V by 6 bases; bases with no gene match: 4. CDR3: CASSSDRGHYGYTF. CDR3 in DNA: TGTGCCAGCAGCTCCGACAGGGGGCACTATGGCTACACCTTC.

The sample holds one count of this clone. CDR3 sequence: CASSLYRSSEQYF. CDR3 nucleotide sequence: TGTGCCAGCAGCTTGTACAGGTCTTCCGAGCAGTACTTC. This chain joins TRBV5-6 and TRBJ2-7, with D perhaps TRBD1 (5 bases). The CDR3 sequence is 13 residues long. The germline CDR1 and CDR2 sequences are SGHDT and YYEEEE. The V gene lost 1 base and the J gene lost 6 bases, with 11 bases spanning the gap.

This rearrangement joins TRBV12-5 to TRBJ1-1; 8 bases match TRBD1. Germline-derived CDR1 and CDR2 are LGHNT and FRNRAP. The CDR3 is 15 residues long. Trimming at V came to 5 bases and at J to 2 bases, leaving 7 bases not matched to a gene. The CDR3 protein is CASGDQGAVNTEAFF. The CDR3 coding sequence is TGTGCTAGTGGTGACCAGGGGGCCGTTAACACTGAAGCTTTCTTT.

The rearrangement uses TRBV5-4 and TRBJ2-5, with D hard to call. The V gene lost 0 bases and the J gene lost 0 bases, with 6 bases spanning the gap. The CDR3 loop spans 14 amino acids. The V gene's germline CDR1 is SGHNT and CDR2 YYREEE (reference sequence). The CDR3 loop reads CASSLVADQETQYF. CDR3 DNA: TGTGCCAGCAGCTTGGTGGCCGACCAAGAGACCCAGTACTTC.

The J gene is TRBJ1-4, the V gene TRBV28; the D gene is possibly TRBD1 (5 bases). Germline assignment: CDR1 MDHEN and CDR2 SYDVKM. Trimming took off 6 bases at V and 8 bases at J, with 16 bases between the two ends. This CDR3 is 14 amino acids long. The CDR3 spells CASRFGGGVEKLFF. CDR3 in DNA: TGTGCCAGCAGATTCGGTGGAGGGGTGGAAAAACTGTTTTTT.

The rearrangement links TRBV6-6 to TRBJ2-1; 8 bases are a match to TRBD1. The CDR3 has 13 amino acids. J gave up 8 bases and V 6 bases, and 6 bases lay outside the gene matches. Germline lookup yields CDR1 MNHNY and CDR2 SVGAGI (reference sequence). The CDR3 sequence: CASSRQGFDEQFF. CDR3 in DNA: TGTGCCAGCAGCCGACAGGGGTTTGATGAGCAGTTCTTC.

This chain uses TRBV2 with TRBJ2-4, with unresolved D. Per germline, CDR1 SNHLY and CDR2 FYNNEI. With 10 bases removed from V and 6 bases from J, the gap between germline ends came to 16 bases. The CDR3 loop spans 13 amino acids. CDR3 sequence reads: CATSDGPGNIQYF. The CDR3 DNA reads TGTGCCACCTCAGATGGGCCAGGAAACATTCAGTACTTC.